The 7 T cell receptor beta chains given below trace back to one sample, sequenced in a study of cytomegalovirus exposure and HLA in healthy donors. PCR involved 60 Vbeta and 13 Jbeta primers. Only in-frame clones appear in the TCRdb table, and some are missing; sequencing was by immunoSEQ multiplex PCR. Of under 150,000 clones in the sample, 80% were seen once. The specimen was PBMCs. Receptors were obtained from a man aged 25 to 40 in good health and CMV-seronegative.

This chain links TRBV13 with TRBJ2-7; the match to TRBD2 covers 10 bases. Germline trimming cut 3 bases from V and 2 bases from J; bases unmatched to any gene: 4. The CDR3 length is 15 residues. CDR1 is PRHDT, CDR2 FYEKMQ, per germline (reference sequence). CDR3 amino acids: CASSFTSGDTYEQYF. DNA for the CDR3: TGTGCCAGCAGCTTCACTAGCGGGGATACCTACGAGCAGTACTTC. Supplemented by reference TRBV13 and TRBJ2-7, the full variable domain reads AAGVIQSPRHLIKEKRETATLKCYPIPRHDTVYWYQQGPGQDPQFLISFYEKMQSDKGSIPDRFSAQQFSDYHSELNMSSLELGDSALYFCASSFTSGDTYEQYFGPGTRLTVT.

This rearrangement joins TRBV2 to TRBJ1-1; 7 nucleotides agree with TRBD1. V was clipped by 1 base and J by 0 bases; unmatched bases: 2. Germline CDR1 and CDR2: SNHLY and FYNNEI. CDR3 length: 15 residues. In nucleotides, the CDR3 is TGTGCCAGCAGTGAAGACAGGGGCATGAACACTGAAGCTTTCTTT. As protein: CASSEDRGMNTEAFF.

This CDR3 reads CASSSPLAGRELFF. The CDR3 nucleotides are TGTGCCAGCAGTTCCCCACTAGCGGGAAGGGAGCTGTTTTTT. The rearrangement links TRBV27 to TRBJ2-2; 10 bases are shared with TRBD2. The CDR3 totals 14 residues. Germline V gene lookup returns CDR1 MNHEY and CDR2 SMNVEV (reference sequence). Losses at the gene ends were 4 bases for V and 9 bases for J; bases not matched to a gene: 5.

This chain connects TRBV5-4 to TRBJ1-1; no clear D. The germline V gene has CDR1 SGHNT and CDR2 YYREEE (reference sequence). This CDR3 is 14 amino acids long. V lost 0 bases and J 4 bases, leaving 10 bases between the germline ends. The CDR3 DNA reads TGTGCCAGCAGCTTGGGTCCCGGGATCACTGAAGCTTTCTTT. Translation gives CASSLGPGITEAFF.

V is TRBV7-9 and J is TRBJ1-1; D not certain. V was shortened by 1 base and J by 10 bases, with 13 bases between the two germline ends. The V gene's germline CDR1 is SEHNR and CDR2 FQNEAQ (reference sequence). The CDR3 sequence is 13 residues long. The CDR3 coding sequence is TGTGCCAGCAGCTTAGTAGGCGGGGAAAGAGCTTTCTTT. It is translated as CASSLVGGERAFF.

The rearrangement joins TRBV7-8 to TRBJ2-1; D gene uncertain. Per germline, CDR1 SGHVS and CDR2 FQNEAQ. The CDR3 runs to 14 residues. V was clipped by 4 bases and J by 4 bases, with 11 bases between them. The CDR3 DNA is TGTGCCAGCAGCTACCAATCCCTATACAATGAGCAGTTCTTC. Amino acid sequence: CASSYQSLYNEQFF.

The gene calls are TRBV30 and TRBJ2-1, with TRBD2 matching 7 bases. The CDR3 length is 13 residues. Unmatched junction bases numbered 2, after V lost 2 bases and J lost 4 bases. Germline CDR1 GTSNPN, CDR2 SVGIG (reference sequence). CDR3: CAWSQLAYNEQFF. CDR3 nucleotides: TGTGCCTGGAGTCAACTAGCGTACAATGAGCAGTTCTTC.